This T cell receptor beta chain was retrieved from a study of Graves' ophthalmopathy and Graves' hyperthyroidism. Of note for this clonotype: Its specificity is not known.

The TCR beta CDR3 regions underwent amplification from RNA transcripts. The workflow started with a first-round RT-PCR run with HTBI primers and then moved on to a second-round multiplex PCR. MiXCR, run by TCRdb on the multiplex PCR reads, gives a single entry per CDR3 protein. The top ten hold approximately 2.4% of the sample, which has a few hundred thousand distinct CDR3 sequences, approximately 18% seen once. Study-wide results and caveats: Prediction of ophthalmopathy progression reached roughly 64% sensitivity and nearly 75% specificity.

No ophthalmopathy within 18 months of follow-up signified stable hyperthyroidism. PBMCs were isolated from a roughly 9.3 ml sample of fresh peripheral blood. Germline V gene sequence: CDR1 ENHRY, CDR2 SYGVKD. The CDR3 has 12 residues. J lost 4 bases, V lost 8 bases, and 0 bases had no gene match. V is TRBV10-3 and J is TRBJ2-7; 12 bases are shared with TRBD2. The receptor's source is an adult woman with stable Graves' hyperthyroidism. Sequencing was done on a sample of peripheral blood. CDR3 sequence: CAIGTSGYEQYF. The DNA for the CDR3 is TGTGCCATCGGGACTAGCGGGTACGAGCAGTACTTC.